This T cell receptor (beta chain) was sequenced in a study of siplizumab effects on memory and regulatory T cells (dated by TCRdb to the late 2010s). Regarding the research as a whole: The effect of the anti-CD2 antibody siplizumab on alloreactive T-cell subsets was examined in allogeneic mixed lymphocyte reactions constructed from human PBMCs.

Study-wide findings and limitations: For roughly 75-95% of proliferating CD4+ or CD8+ clones, no naive or memory phenotype could be assigned. Unstimulated naive T cells appeared more diverse than memory T cells, and naive cells seemed to contribute substantially to the alloresponse. Among mappable alloreactive CD4+ clones, the Treg-derived fraction averaged approximately 69% with siplizumab versus around 27% in control reactions. Whether proliferating Tregs from siplizumab cultures were suppressive was not functionally confirmed. The cumulative frequency of alloreactive sequences that could be traced back to unstimulated CD4+ memory T cells was significantly reduced by siplizumab. Because sequences below about 10^-5 frequency were poorly captured, only a minor fraction of alloreactive clones could be mapped to unstimulated subsets.

Sorted unstimulated T cells and proliferating T cells recovered from mixed lymphocyte reactions underwent TCRbeta CDR3 sequencing. Fresh whole blood from 9 to 11 HLA-typed healthy donors was used to isolate PBMCs. Deletion took 5 bases off V and 1 base off J, with a span of 6 bases between the germline ends. Including cysteine and phenylalanine, the CDR3 has 14 amino acids. Here the CDR3 DNA is all that survives: 42 bases in frame from base 1. The CDR1 and CDR2 encoded by the germline V gene are SNHLY and FYNNEI. The library was generated by the immunoSEQ multiplex PCR assay. Approximately 10^5 TCR templates per sample were assayed on the deep sequencing platform. Genomic DNA extracted from sorted T cells was used for TCRbeta CDR3 sequencing. Per the source publication's procedure: Clonal analysis of TCRbeta CDR3 data was done in the R programming language. Comparing unstimulated samples against CFSE-low samples taken after the reaction was how alloreactive CD4+ and CD8+ clones were defined. Regulatory or non-regulatory origin was assigned to alloreactive CD4+ clones by matching of sequences to sorted unstimulated Treg and non-Treg repertoires. The clones in this table, taken by TCRdb from immuneACCESS, are in-frame only. Not every clone is retained; where verified, under half of the shortfall comes from an unresolved V gene, and the cause of the rest is unknown. V and J calls and clone size are copied from that table; D and trimming were computed from the DNA. This sample lists approximately 48,000 clones; about 93% were detected once. Clones ranked in the top ten supply 17% of the sample.

This clone was recorded only once. It has no known antigen specificity. Qualities for individual bases were not recorded, and no much larger clone is one base off. The receptor was isolated from a human donor in good health. The V gene is TRBV2 and the J gene is TRBJ2-6, with the D gene not clear enough to name. Material for sequencing was CD8+ T cells sorted from blood. The DNA sequence reads TGTGCCAGCAGTACCGAGTCTGGGGCCAACGTCCTGACTTTC. It codes for CASSTESGANVLTF.